A selection of T cell receptor beta chains follows, all from one sample in a study of blood T cells in healthy people across ages. TCRdb processed the 5' RACE reads anew with MiXCR; each CDR3 protein has one entry. The sample shows about 2 million distinct CDR3 sequences, roughly 49% of them seen only once. Sequencing was carried out using blood. Receptor source: a woman in her 40s in good health. The CDR3 runs from the conserved cysteine through the conserved F or W. D genes are given only for firm matches. Size is omitted from some rows. Given values are once, few, many or a class for expanded clones.

CDR3aa: CASTTYGQPTKDYGYTF
j_gene: TRBJ1-2
abundance: NA
d_gene: NA
v_gene: TRBV6-2/TRBV6-3

CDR3aa: CASSFNGGRGPKETQYF
j_gene: NA
abundance: few
d_gene: TRBD2
v_gene: TRBV5-1

CDR3aa: CASSQDSLSYNEQFF
j_gene: TRBJ2-1
abundance: few
d_gene: NA
v_gene: TRBV3-1

CDR3aa: CASSLGQRVYGYTF
j_gene: TRBJ1-2
abundance: NA
d_gene: NA
v_gene: TRBV7-2

CDR3aa: CASSLLGDGYTF
j_gene: TRBJ1-2
abundance: NA
d_gene: NA
v_gene: TRBV12-3/TRBV12-4

CDR3aa: CASSPLTGGAGNEQYF
j_gene: TRBJ2-7
abundance: NA
d_gene: TRBD1
v_gene: TRBV27

CDR3aa: CASSFPSGGLSSYNEQFF
j_gene: TRBJ2-1
abundance: NA
d_gene: TRBD2
v_gene: TRBV12-3/TRBV12-4

CDR3aa: CSAPLLGLGTNEQYF
j_gene: TRBJ2-7
abundance: NA
d_gene: NA
v_gene: TRBV20-1

CDR3aa: CASSYRRGPYNEQFF
j_gene: TRBJ2-1
abundance: NA
d_gene: NA
v_gene: TRBV11-2

CDR3aa: CSASAGTGTNQPQHF
j_gene: TRBJ1-5
abundance: NA
d_gene: TRBD1
v_gene: TRBV20-1

CDR3aa: CASSTGLSSAIRQFF
j_gene: TRBJ2-1
abundance: NA
d_gene: NA
v_gene: TRBV3-1

CDR3aa: CSAIQVPDTQYF
j_gene: TRBJ2-3
abundance: NA
d_gene: NA
v_gene: TRBV20-1

CDR3aa: CASSVDPGAGGYGYTF
j_gene: TRBJ1-2
abundance: NA
d_gene: NA
v_gene: TRBV9

CDR3aa: CAISESKSDRAFYGYTF
j_gene: TRBJ1-2
abundance: NA
d_gene: TRBD1
v_gene: TRBV10-3

CDR3aa: CASSGGTSGAYEQYF
j_gene: NA
abundance: few
d_gene: TRBD2
v_gene: TRBV28

CDR3aa: CASTEGNEQFF
j_gene: TRBJ2-1
abundance: few
d_gene: NA
v_gene: TRBV6-6

CDR3aa: CASSLGTGIEKLFF
j_gene: TRBJ1-4
abundance: NA
d_gene: TRBD1
v_gene: TRBV12-3/TRBV12-4

CDR3aa: CASSLGLASGQETQYF
j_gene: TRBJ2-5
abundance: few
d_gene: TRBD2
v_gene: TRBV7-2

CDR3aa: CASSYSGQGGNGYTF
j_gene: TRBJ1-2
abundance: once
d_gene: NA
v_gene: TRBV6-5

CDR3aa: CSADRGALAGANVLTF
j_gene: TRBJ2-6
abundance: NA
d_gene: NA
v_gene: TRBV20-1

CDR3aa: CASSLKPSGDTQYF
j_gene: TRBJ2-3
abundance: NA
d_gene: NA
v_gene: TRBV5-6

CDR3aa: CAISGTDRGQETQYF
j_gene: TRBJ2-5
abundance: few
d_gene: TRBD1
v_gene: TRBV10-3

CDR3aa: CASSVGGTSPGESAQYF
j_gene: TRBJ2-3
abundance: NA
d_gene: TRBD2
v_gene: TRBV9

CDR3aa: CASSQDGVAGLADTQYF
j_gene: TRBJ2-3
abundance: NA
d_gene: TRBD2
v_gene: TRBV4-3

CDR3aa: CASKGGVGTDTQYF
j_gene: TRBJ2-3
abundance: few
d_gene: NA
v_gene: TRBV5-4

CDR3aa: CASSYSGQPIGYEQYF
j_gene: TRBJ2-7
abundance: NA
d_gene: TRBD1
v_gene: TRBV6-5

CDR3aa: CASSPLGTGGREQYF
j_gene: TRBJ2-7
abundance: few
d_gene: TRBD1
v_gene: TRBV27

CDR3aa: CSAVDRGNYGYTF
j_gene: TRBJ1-2
abundance: once
d_gene: TRBD1
v_gene: TRBV20-1

CDR3aa: CSDAGVETQYF
j_gene: TRBJ2-5
abundance: few
d_gene: NA
v_gene: TRBV20-1

CDR3aa: CSAMRGAGDTQYF
j_gene: TRBJ2-3
abundance: NA
d_gene: TRBD2
v_gene: TRBV20-1

CDR3aa: CASSLPRASTDTQYF
j_gene: TRBJ2-3
abundance: few
d_gene: NA
v_gene: TRBV27

CDR3aa: CTSSYVLAGVEETQYF
j_gene: TRBJ2-5
abundance: NA
d_gene: TRBD2
v_gene: TRBV6-5

CDR3aa: CASSSGVGLGYEQYF
j_gene: TRBJ2-7
abundance: few
d_gene: NA
v_gene: TRBV6-5

CDR3aa: CSASGRGGPYNEQFF
j_gene: TRBJ2-1
abundance: few
d_gene: TRBD2
v_gene: TRBV20-1

CDR3aa: CASSTTTGLNTEAFF
j_gene: TRBJ1-1
abundance: NA
d_gene: NA
v_gene: TRBV6-2/TRBV6-3

CDR3aa: CATSDLADEQFF
j_gene: TRBJ2-1
abundance: NA
d_gene: NA
v_gene: TRBV24-1

CDR3aa: CASRRLTGDEQFF
j_gene: TRBJ2-1
abundance: once
d_gene: TRBD1
v_gene: TRBV6-5

CDR3aa: CASADRETTEAFF
j_gene: TRBJ1-1
abundance: NA
d_gene: TRBD1
v_gene: TRBV5-1